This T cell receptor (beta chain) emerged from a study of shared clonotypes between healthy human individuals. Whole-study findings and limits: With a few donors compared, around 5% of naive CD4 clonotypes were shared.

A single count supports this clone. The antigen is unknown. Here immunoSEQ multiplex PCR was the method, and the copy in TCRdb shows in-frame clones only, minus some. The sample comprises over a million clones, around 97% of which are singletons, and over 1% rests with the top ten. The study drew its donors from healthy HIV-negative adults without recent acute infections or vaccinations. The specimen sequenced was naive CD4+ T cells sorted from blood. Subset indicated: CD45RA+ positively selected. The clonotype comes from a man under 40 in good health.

The CDR3 region is CSGTGASEQFF. CDR3 bases: TGCAGCGGGACAGGGGCGAGTGAGCAGTTCTTC. V is TRBV29-1 and J is TRBJ2-1, with TRBD1 matching 9 bases. Germline CDR1 and CDR2: SQVTM and ANQGSEA. Trimming at V came to 7 bases and at J to 9 bases, leaving 4 bases not matched to a gene. CDR3 length: 11 amino acids.